The clone carrying this TCR beta chain was seen at least ten times. A single record per CDR3 protein comes from TCRdb applying MiXCR to the 5' RACE reads. The table records approximately 27,000 distinct CDR3 sequences, roughly 25% of them present only once. The data belong to a study of neurological immune-mediated disorders. Trimming removed 5 bases from V and 0 bases from J, with 11 bases in between. This CDR3 has 14 residues. CDR1 and CDR2 from the germline V gene are DFQATT and SNEGSKA (reference sequence). The V and J genes are TRBV20-1 and TRBJ1-3; D gene ambiguous. This TCR came from a man aged 50-59 years with HTLV-1-associated myelopathy (HAM/TSP). Sample: CD4+ T cells from blood. The CDR3 DNA reads as TGCAGTGCTGAAGGGTACTTCTCTGGAAACACCATATATTTT. Its protein is CSAEGYFSGNTIYF.